A selection of T cell receptor beta chains follows, all from one sample in a study of cytomegalovirus exposure and HLA in healthy donors. The method was immunoSEQ multiplex PCR; TCRdb's version includes in-frame clones alone and lacks a portion of them. This repertoire shows over 80,000 clones, around 72% found once; its top ten account for over 3%. Material: PBMCs. These receptors were obtained from a middle-aged man in good health and CMV-seronegative. The CDR3 runs from the conserved cysteine through the conserved F or W. D genes are given only for firm matches. Size values are once, few and many counts, or a class for expanded clones, and some rows have none.

v_call	d_call	clone_size	j_call	cdr3_aa	cdr3_nt
TRBV5-1	TRBD2	-	TRBJ2-5	CASSSGRGQEETQYF	TGCGCCAGCAGCTCCGGGAGGGGCCAAGAGGAGACCCAGTACTTC
TRBV5-5	TRBD1	-	TRBJ2-2	CASSPRPRQGLRSGELFF	TGTGCCAGCAGCCCGAGACCAAGACAGGGTTTAAGATCCGGGGAGCTGTTTTTT
TRBV7-9	TRBD1	-	TRBJ2-7	CASRPGTGASYEQYF	TGTGCCAGCAGGCCCGGGACAGGGGCCTCCTACGAGCAGTACTTC
TRBV12-5	-	-	TRBJ1-5	CASGKQGSNQPQHF	TGTGCTAGTGGTAAACAGGGAAGCAATCAGCCCCAGCATTTT
TRBV4-2	TRBD2	-	TRBJ2-1	CASSQELAEGNEQFF	TGTGCCAGCAGCCAAGAACTAGCGGAGGGCAATGAGCAGTTCTTC
TRBV5-4	TRBD1	-	TRBJ1-4	CASSPGQGGTNEKLFF	TGTGCCAGCAGCCCTGGACAGGGCGGCACTAATGAAAAACTGTTTTTT
TRBV4-1	-	-	TRBJ1-2	CASSQDRWGGYGYTF	TGCGCCAGCAGCCAAGATCGCTGGGGAGGCTACGGCTACACCTTC
TRBV19	-	once	TRBJ1-5	CATGWRNQPQHF	TGTGCCACCGGGTGGCGCAATCAGCCCCAGCATTTT
TRBV7-3	TRBD1	-	TRBJ2-7	CASSLDAGGYEQYF	TGTGCCAGCAGCTTAGATGCAGGGGGCTACGAGCAGTACTTC
TRBV13	-	-	TRBJ2-7	CASSKGSPYEQYF	TGTGCCAGCAGCAAGGGGTCTCCCTACGAGCAGTACTTC